The 15 T cell receptor beta chains in this list originate from one sample, sequenced in a study of OX40 agonist ivuxolimab in advanced cancers. Repertoires were generated with immunoSEQ multiplex PCR, while TCRdb's copy carries only in-frame clones and drops some. The table lists fewer than 95,000 clones, 85% to 95% of them singletons. The material sequenced was CD4+ or CD8+ T cells sorted from blood, taken in a trial of the OX40 agonist ivuxolimab. The receptor source for this set is an adult with an advanced solid tumor such as melanoma, head and neck, liver or kidney cancer.

This chain connects TRBV30 to TRBJ1-3; TRBD1 agrees at 9 bases. The CDR3 length is 14 residues. Germline CDR1 GTSNPN, CDR2 SVGIG (reference sequence). The junction had 6 bases not matched to a gene; V was cut back by 5 bases and J by 4 bases. CDR3 region: CAWQGTGNGNTIYF. The CDR3 nucleotides are TGTGCCTGGCAAGGGACAGGGAACGGAAACACCATATATTTT.

V gene TRBV5-1 combines with J gene TRBJ2-2, with no clear D. The germline V gene has CDR1 SGHRS and CDR2 YFSETQ. The CDR3 contains 17 residues. Trimming left V 7 bases short and J 3 bases short, with 22 bases between. CDR3 protein: CASSSPGSAAHTGELFF. The CDR3 coding sequence is TGCGCCAGCTCCTCACCCGGTTCCGCGGCCCACACCGGGGAGCTGTTTTTT. The whole variable domain, remainder taken from reference TRBV5-1 and TRBJ2-2, is KAGVTQTPRYLIKTRGQQVTLSCSPISGHRSVSWYQQTPGQGLQFLFEYFSETQRNKGNFPGRFSGRQFSNSRSEMNVSTLELGDSALYLCASSSPGSAAHTGELFFGEGSRLTVL.

This chain's CDR3 is CAIRKGFSGTRASYEQYF. The CDR3 DNA reads as TGTGCCATCAGGAAGGGTTTTAGTGGGACGAGAGCTTCCTACGAGCAGTACTTC. The chain recombines TRBV10-3 with TRBJ2-7; tentatively, D is TRBD1 or TRBD2 (5 bases each). Germline CDR1 is ENHRY and CDR2 is SYGVKD. The length of the CDR3 is 18 residues. The V end was cut by 6 bases, the J end by 1 base, with 25 bases between.

The chain couples TRBV5-4 to TRBJ2-3; unclear D gene. This CDR3 is 13 amino acids long. Germline V gene sequence: CDR1 SGHNT, CDR2 YYREEE (reference sequence). V gave up 3 bases and J gave up 3 bases, with 8 bases separating them. The CDR3 protein is CASSYRRTDTQYF. Here the CDR3 DNA reads TGTGCCAGCAGCTATCGTAGGACAGATACGCAGTATTTT.

The V call is TRBV28, the J call TRBJ2-6, with 8 positions matching TRBD1. V lost 9 bases, J lost 0 bases, and 7 bases stayed unmatched. The CDR3 sequence is 16 residues long. Germline assignment: CDR1 MDHEN and CDR2 SYDVKM. CDR3 DNA sequence: TGTGCCAGTAGGGACAGGACGGGCTCTGGGGCCAACGTCCTGACTTTC. Amino acid sequence: CASRDRTGSGANVLTF.

This chain joins TRBV15 and TRBJ1-4, with D possibly TRBD1 on 6 matching bases. The germline V gene has CDR1 LNHNV and CDR2 YYDKDF (reference sequence). Trimming took off 0 bases at V and 5 bases at J, with 10 bases between the two ends. This CDR3 has 15 amino acids. DNA of the CDR3: TGTGCCACCAGCAGAGACGGACAGCCGAATGAAAAACTGTTTTTT. Its translation is CATSRDGQPNEKLFF. The variable domain in full, with the rest retrieved from reference TRBV15 and TRBJ1-4, is DAMVIQNPRYQVTQFGKPVTLSCSQTLNHNVMYWYQQKSSQAPKLLFHYYDKDFNNEADTPDNFQSRRPNTSFCFLDIRSPGLGDTAMYLCATSRDGQPNEKLFFGSGTQLSVL.

In DNA, the CDR3 is TGTGCCAGCTTCGTCGGGGGGACTAATACCTACGAGCAGTACTTC. As protein: CASFVGGTNTYEQYF. The chain has TRBV6-1 and TRBJ2-7, with 7 positions matching TRBD2. Germline trimming cut 8 bases from V and 2 bases from J; bases unmatched to any gene: 12. Per germline, CDR1 MNHNS and CDR2 SASEGT. The CDR3 has 15 amino acids.

V is TRBV18 and J is TRBJ2-2; D gene ambiguous. The CDR3 runs 15 residues. CDR1 and CDR2 (germline): KGHSH, LQKENI. V lost 3 bases and J lost 0, with 8 bases in between. CDR3 in amino acids: CASSPQESNTGELFF. The CDR3 DNA reads TGTGCCAGCTCACCTCAGGAATCGAACACCGGGGAGCTGTTTTTT.

V usage is TRBV6-5 and J usage is TRBJ1-1; TRBD1 might be the D (6 bases). V was clipped by 2 bases and J by 1 base, with 11 bases between them. The CDR3 is 15 residues long. Looked up from germline, CDR1 is MNHEY and CDR2 is SVGAGI. The CDR3 DNA sequence: TGTGCCAGCAGTTACCTTTCGACAGGGAACACTGAAGCTTTCTTT. Amino acids: CASSYLSTGNTEAFF.

This clone was counted a few times. The chain is built from TRBV18 and TRBJ1-2, with D uncertain. CDR3 length equals 16 residues. Germline CDR1 KGHSH, CDR2 LQKENI. Trimming shortened V by 0 bases and J by 8 bases, and 19 bases separated the two germline ends. CDR3 in amino acids: CASSPPAATALGGYTF. For the CDR3, the DNA is TGTGCCAGCTCACCACCCGCGGCTACAGCTCTTGGGGGCTACACCTTC.

The chain has TRBV4-3 and TRBJ2-7; the match to TRBD2 covers 12 bases. This CDR3 is 16 amino acids long. V lost 5 bases, J lost 7 bases, and 12 bases stayed unmatched. Germline-derived CDR1 and CDR2 are LGHNA and YSLEER. CDR3 loop: CASSGGLAGLFEEQYF. CDR3 DNA sequence: TGCGCCAGCAGCGGTGGACTAGCGGGGCTGTTTGAGGAGCAGTACTTC.

The chain couples TRBV4-1 to TRBJ2-5; 15 positions agree with TRBD2. Germline V gene sequence: CDR1 MGHRA, CDR2 YSYEKL. The J segment lost 6 bases and the V segment lost 1 base, leaving 3 bases of the junction unmatched. The CDR3 consists of 16 residues. The CDR3 loop reads CASSQGTSGGAKTQYF. The DNA of the CDR3 is TGCGCCAGCAGCCAAGGGACTAGCGGGGGGGCGAAGACCCAGTACTTC.

This CDR3 is CASGLQGPGHIARLFF. CDR3 sequence (DNA): TGTGCTAGTGGTTTGCAGGGACCGGGACACATTGCGCGACTGTTTTTT. The V and J genes are TRBV12-5 and TRBJ1-4, with a possible D match to TRBD1 (6 bases). Germline V gives CDR1 LGHNT, CDR2 FRNRAP. The V gene lost 2 bases and the J gene lost 13 bases, with 23 bases spanning the gap. The CDR3 is made up of 16 amino acids.

The table lists this clone with a count of one. The V gene is TRBV25-1, the J gene TRBJ1-2; D is undetermined. The CDR3 extends over 13 amino acids. V shed 5 bases and J shed 4 bases, with 11 bases lying between them. Germline V CDR1 and CDR2: MGHDK, SYGVNS. CDR3 DNA: TGTGCCAGCAGTCCCCCGGAACTCTATGGCTACACCTTC. This encodes CASSPPELYGYTF.

The rearrangement uses TRBV28 and TRBJ2-1, with a weak D call TRBD2 (6 bases). The CDR3 runs 15 residues. Germline V gene lookup returns CDR1 MDHEN and CDR2 SYDVKM. Between the trimmed V and J ends, which lost 6 bases and 0 bases, there was a span of 12 bases. The CDR3 region is CASSPTGSSYNEQFF. In DNA, the CDR3 is TGTGCCAGCAGCCCCACCGGGAGCTCCTACAATGAGCAGTTCTTC.